A selection of T cell receptor beta chains follows, all from one sample in a study of cytomegalovirus exposure and HLA in healthy donors. Profiled with immunoSEQ multiplex PCR; TCRdb holds only in-frame clones, not every one. The table records roughly 170,000 clones, around 82% of them present only once. Sequencing input: PBMCs. The source is a woman aged 50 to 60 in good health and CMV-seropositive. The CDR3 runs from the conserved cysteine through the conserved F or W. A D gene is named only where the DNA matches it firmly. For some rows the clone size is stated as once, few or many, or as a class when expanded; others skip it.

TRBJ2-3 | TRBV27 | . | TRBD1 | TGTGCCAGCAGACGGGACAGGAATACAGATACGCAGTATTTT | CASRRDRNTDTQYF
TRBJ2-7 | TRBV7-6 | . | . | TGTGCCAGCAGCTTAAAGGTAAACCACCTGAGGGAGCAGTACTTC | CASSLKVNHLREQYF
TRBJ1-3 | TRBV5-1 | once | . | TGCGCCAGCAGCTTGGCCGGGGTCGGCTCTGGAAACACCATATATTTT | CASSLAGVGSGNTIYF
TRBJ1-1 | TRBV5-1 | . | TRBD1 | TGCGCCAGCAGCTTCGGACAGGGCACTGAAGCTTTCTTT | CASSFGQGTEAFF
TRBJ2-7 | TRBV6-6 | . | TRBD1 | TGTGCCACCACGGGCCGGGACAGGGCTTCCTACGAGCAGTACTTC | CATTGRDRASYEQYF
TRBJ1-2 | TRBV6-1 | . | . | TGTGCCAGCAGACGGACAAGGGCCTGGGACTATGGCTACACCTTC | CASRRTRAWDYGYTF
TRBJ1-2 | TRBV6-5 | . | TRBD1 | TGTGCCAGTAGATCGACAGGGTCCTATGGCTACACCTTC | CASRSTGSYGYTF
TRBJ2-7 | TRBV7-2 | few | TRBD1 | TGTGCCAGCAGCCGATGGAAGGGGGCGTACGAGCAGTACTTC | CASSRWKGAYEQYF
TRBJ2-1 | TRBV4-1 | . | TRBD1 | TGCGCCAGCAGCCAATACCCCAACAGGGGGGCCTACAATGAGCAGTTCTTC | CASSQYPNRGAYNEQFF
TRBJ1-4 | TRBV6-5 | . | . | TGTGCCAGCAGTTATGGACAGTCTAATGAAAAACTGTTTTTT | CASSYGQSNEKLFF
TRBJ2-3 | TRBV5-1 | . | . | TGCGCCAGCACCGATACAGGGATAAGCACAGATACGCAGTATTTT | CASTDTGISTDTQYF
TRBJ1-3 | TRBV7-9 | few | . | TGTGCCAGCAGCGCGTCGGGACGGGAGAGCTCTGGAAACACCATATATTTT | CASSASGRESSGNTIYF
TRBJ2-3 | TRBV4-2 | . | TRBD2 | TGTGCCAGCAGCCAAGATAGGAACGGGGGGGGTGCAGATACGCAGTATTTT | CASSQDRNGGGADTQYF
TRBJ2-5 | TRBV5-1 | once | . | TGCGCCAGCAGCCCTCTCGCGGTAGCTCAAGAGACCCAGTACTTC | CASSPLAVAQETQYF
TRBJ2-3 | TRBV10-2 | once | . | TGCGCCAGCAGTCTCGGCGGGGGCCGGGGGACGCAGTATTTT | CASSLGGGRGTQYF
TRBJ1-2 | TRBV5-1 | few | . | TGCGCCAGCAGCTTACAGGGATCAGAGGGCTACACCTTC | CASSLQGSEGYTF
TRBJ2-7 | TRBV6-5 | . | TRBD1 | TGTGCCAGCAACCGAGACAGGGGGGCCTCCTACGAGCAGTACTTC | CASNRDRGASYEQYF
TRBJ2-1 | TRBV9 | . | . | TGTGCCAGCAGCGCACAGTACAATGAGCAGTTCTTC | CASSAQYNEQFF
TRBJ1-6 | TRBV7-9 | . | TRBD1 | TGTGCCAGCGCTCCACAGGGGGCCAGGAATTCACCCCTCCACTTT | CASAPQGARNSPLHF
TRBJ2-7 | TRBV6-5 | few | . | TGTGCCAGCAGTTACTCCGAAGGGGACGAGCAGTACTTC | CASSYSEGDEQYF
TRBJ1-1 | TRBV5-1 | once | . | TGCGCCAGCAGCTTGGAAACAGGGAGAACTGAAGCTTTCTTT | CASSLETGRTEAFF
TRBJ2-7 | TRBV5-6 | few | . | TGTGCCAGCAGCCCTCTCGACAGCTCCTACGAGCAGTACTTC | CASSPLDSSYEQYF
TRBJ2-7 | TRBV6-1 | . | . | TGTGCCAGCAGTGAACGGTCCTACGAGCAGTACTTC | CASSERSYEQYF
TRBJ2-7 | TRBV4-1 | . | . | TGCGCCAGCAGCCCCGAGCTGCAAGTTAAGAACGAGCAGTACTTC | CASSPELQVKNEQYF
TRBJ2-2 | TRBV21-1 | . | . | TGTGCCAGCAGCCAAGATAACAGGGGGCGGCGGACCGGGGAGCTGTTTTTT | CASSQDNRGRRTGELFF
TRBJ1-3 | TRBV4-1 | few | TRBD1 | TGCGCCAGCAGCCACGCCCTCAGGGGGCGGTTTGGAAACACCATATATTTT | CASSHALRGRFGNTIYF
TRBJ2-7 | TRBV6-5 | few | . | TGTGCCAGCAGAACCAGGGACTACGAGCAGTACTTC | CASRTRDYEQYF
TRBJ2-2 | TRBV6-1 | . | . | TGTGCCAGCAGTCAAAGGGGGTCCGGGGAGCTGTTTTTT | CASSQRGSGELFF
TRBJ2-7 | TRBV27 | . | TRBD2 | TGTGCCACCAGTCCGGGGGGGAGGGCCTACGAGCAGTACTTC | CATSPGGRAYEQYF
TRBJ2-3 | TRBV27 | . | . | TGTGCCAGCAGTTTATCAAGGGGGAGAACAGATACGCAGTATTTT | CASSLSRGRTDTQYF
TRBJ2-3 | TRBV5-1 | few | TRBD1 | TGCGCCACCGGGACAGGGCCCACAGATACGCAGTATTTT | CATGTGPTDTQYF
TRBJ1-6 | TRBV5-1 | . | . | TGCGCCAGCACTGAGAGGGGGGGAGGGGCGGCTTCACCCCTCCACTTT | CASTERGGGAASPLHF
TRBJ1-2 | TRBV18 | . | . | TGTGCCAGCTCACAGACAGGAACCCGGGACCACTATGGCTACACCTTC | CASSQTGTRDHYGYTF
TRBJ1-5 | TRBV7-2 | . | . | TGTGCCAGCAGCTTTGAGCGGAGACAGCCCCAGCATTTT | CASSFERRQPQHF
TRBJ1-5 | TRBV5-1 | once | TRBD1 | TGCGCCAGCAGCATGGGGACAGGCAATCAGCCCCAGCATTTT | CASSMGTGNQPQHF
TRBJ1-1 | TRBV7-6 | . | TRBD1 | TGTGCCAGCAGCTTATGGACAGGGAACACTGAAGCTTTCTTT | CASSLWTGNTEAFF
TRBJ1-1 | TRBV9 | . | TRBD1 | TGTGCCAGCAGCCCCCCGGAGGGGGCGGCTTTCTTT | CASSPPEGAAFF
TRBJ2-7 | TRBV2 | . | . | TGTGCCAGCAGTGGAGTGGGGTTGGACAGAAGAGAGCAGTACTTC | CASSGVGLDRREQYF
TRBJ2-7 | TRBV11-1 | . | TRBD2 | TGTGCCAGCAGCTTTGCGGGGGACGAGCAGTACTTC | CASSFAGDEQYF
TRBJ2-1 | TRBV6-4 | . | . | TGTGCCAGCAGTTTTAGGTCTAGCAAGCAGTTCTTC | CASSFRSSKQFF